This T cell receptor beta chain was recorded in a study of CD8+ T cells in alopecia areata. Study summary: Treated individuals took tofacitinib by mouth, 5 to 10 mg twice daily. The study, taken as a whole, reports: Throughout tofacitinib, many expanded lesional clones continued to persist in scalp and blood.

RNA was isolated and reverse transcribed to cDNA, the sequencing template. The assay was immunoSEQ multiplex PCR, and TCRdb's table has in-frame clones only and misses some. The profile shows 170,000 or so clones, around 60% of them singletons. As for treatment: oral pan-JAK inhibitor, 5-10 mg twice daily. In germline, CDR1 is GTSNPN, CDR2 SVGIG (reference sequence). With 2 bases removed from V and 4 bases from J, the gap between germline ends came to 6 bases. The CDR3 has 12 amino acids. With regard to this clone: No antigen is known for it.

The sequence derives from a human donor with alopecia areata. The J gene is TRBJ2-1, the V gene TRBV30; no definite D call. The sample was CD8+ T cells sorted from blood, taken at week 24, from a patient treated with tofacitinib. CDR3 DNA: TGTGCCTGGAGTCGTAAATACAATGAGCAGTTCTTC. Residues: CAWSRKYNEQFF. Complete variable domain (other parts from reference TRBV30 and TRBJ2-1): SQTIHQWPATLVQPVGSPLSLECTVEGTSNPNLYWYRQAAGRGLQLLFYSVGIGQISSEVPQNLSASRPQDRQFILSSKKLLLSDSGFYLCAWSRKYNEQFFGPGTRLTVL.